This TCR beta chain is drawn from a study of CD8 T cells in ankylosing spondylitis. Study conclusions and caveats: One TCR beta motif, made up of roughly 8 highly homologous variants, appeared characteristic of ankylosing spondylitis blood. As for the disease-linked clones, they showed a CD8+ phenotype and occurred at relatively low frequencies in peripheral blood.

The authors made TCR beta libraries by quantitative 5'-RACE with molecular barcodes. One entry per CDR3 protein results from TCRdb running MiXCR on the 5' RACE reads. This sample has some 130,000 distinct CDR3 sequences; about 7.3% occur once, and the top ten carry about an eighth. Concerning this clonotype itself: Antigen specificity is unknown.

The CDR3 contains 16 residues. The germline V gene encodes CDR1 SGHTA and CDR2 FQGNSA. Trimming at V came to 5 bases and at J to 6 bases, leaving 12 bases not matched to a gene. The receptor was isolated from a female donor with ankylosing spondylitis or in good health (not recorded which). This chain links TRBV7-2 with TRBJ2-1, with 8 positions matching TRBD2. The sample taken for sequencing was blood, either unsorted or a sorted T cell fraction (not recorded which). In DNA, the CDR3 is TGTGCCAGCAGCCCAATGCTGCGCGGGGGGTTCAATGAGCAGTTCTTC. Translated: CASSPMLRGGFNEQFF.